The source of this TCR beta chain is a study of T cell repertoires in cytomegalovirus infection. Study in general: CMV infection plus the matching HLA type was flagged by public TCR beta signatures. Whole-study findings and limits: The study identified carriers of CMV plus the relevant HLA from cumulative public TCR beta family frequency.

Many counts were recorded for this clonotype. Its antigen is currently unknown. Trimming removed 0 bases at V and 0 bases at J, with 15 bases between. The germline V gene encodes CDR1 MNHEY and CDR2 SVGEGT. The CDR3 covers 17 residues. Each CDR3 protein gets one entry after TCRdb re-called the reads with MiXCR. The sample lists 200,000 to 300,000 distinct CDR3 sequences; roughly 6.5% were seen once. The chain recombines TRBV6-2 or TRBV6-3 with TRBJ2-7; D call uncertain. This sequence originates from a human donor in good health (CMV status not recorded). Some clones in this sample may be carry-over from other donors' samples. Sequenced material: PBMCs. CDR3 bases: TGTGCCAGCAGTTACTCGATCGGTAATGTCATCTCCTACGAGCAGTACTTC. Its protein is CASSYSIGNVISYEQYF.